This is a list of T cell receptor beta chains from one sample in a study of CD8+CD57+ T cells in acquired aplastic anemia. TCRdb recomputed calls from the reads with MiXCR, one row per CDR3 protein. The sample holds roughly 220,000 distinct CDR3 sequences; 65% are singletons and the top ten take under 60%. Sequenced input: sorted CD4+, CD8+, or CD8+CD57+ T cells (not recorded which) from PBMCs. The source of these receptors is a human donor with aplastic anemia. Both conserved end residues are part of each CDR3. The D gene is left open where the match is weak. Size is stated for part of the rows, as once, few or many counts, or as a class when the clone is expanded.

V,D,J,size,DNA,CDR3
TRBV9,NA,TRBJ2-1,NA,TGTGCCAGCAGCGTAGAGGGGGGGCCAAATGAGCAGTTCTTC,CASSVEGGPNEQFF
TRBV20-1,NA,TRBJ2-3,NA,TGCAGTGCTAGAGTGCCTAGCACAGATACGCAGTATTTT,CSARVPSTDTQYF
TRBV20-1,TRBD2,TRBJ2-3,once,TGCAGTGCCGCCCGGACTAGCCTCACAGATACGCAGTATTTT,CSAARTSLTDTQYF
TRBV15,TRBD1,TRBJ1-5,NA,TGTGCCACCGGTCGACAGGGGAATCAGCCCCAGCATTTT,CATGRQGNQPQHF
TRBV19,NA,TRBJ1-1,NA,TGTGCCACCTCGGAGCTGAACACTGAAGCTTTCTTT,CATSELNTEAFF
TRBV6-4,NA,TRBJ2-3,many,TGTGCCAGCAGTGACTCGGACAGCACAGATACGCAGTATTTT,CASSDSDSTDTQYF
TRBV19,NA,TRBJ2-7,NA,TGTGCCAGTAGTTCGCCGGGACATACCTACGAGCAGTACTTC,CASSSPGHTYEQYF
TRBV20-1,NA,TRBJ1-5,NA,TGCAGTGCTAGAGATCTGATGGGAAATAGCAATCAGCCCCAGCATTTT,CSARDLMGNSNQPQHF
TRBV7-3,NA,TRBJ2-5,NA,TGTGCCAGCAGCCGCGGACAGGGAGGGGGGGGAGAGACCCAGTACTTC,CASSRGQGGGGETQYF
TRBV6-1,NA,TRBJ2-1,many,TGTGCCAGCAGGGTACAGGAGAGCTCCTACAATGAGCAGTTCTTC,CASRVQESSYNEQFF
TRBV20-1,TRBD1,TRBJ1-2,NA,TGCAGTACCGACAGGGGGCTGAGCTACACCTTC,CSTDRGLSYTF
TRBV15,NA,TRBJ2-1,NA,TGTGCCACCAGCAGAGAGGGAGAAGGCGGGGCGAGCTCCTACAATGAGCAGTTCTTC,CATSREGEGGASSYNEQFF
TRBV24-1,NA,TRBJ1-1,NA,TGTGCCACCAGTGGGGGTGACCGTGTTACTGAAGCTTTCTTT,CATSGGDRVTEAFF
TRBV7-9,TRBD1,TRBJ2-7,NA,TGTGCCAGCAGCGGGCGGGACAGGGCCTACGAGCAGTACTTC,CASSGRDRAYEQYF
TRBV11-2,TRBD2,TRBJ2-1,NA,TGTGCCAGCAGCTTGGCTAGCGGTAGCTCCTACAATGAGCAGTTCTTC,CASSLASGSSYNEQFF
TRBV24-1,TRBD2,TRBJ2-1,NA,TGTGCCACCAGTGACCGAGAGAGCGGGAGGATTAGGGATGAGCAGTTCTTC,CATSDRESGRIRDEQFF
TRBV4-2,NA,TRBJ2-2,NA,TGTGCCAGCAGTTACCCCGGCGGACCAAACACCGGGGAGCTGTTTTTT,CASSYPGGPNTGELFF
TRBV25-1,NA,TRBJ1-4,NA,TGTGCCAGCAGTGAAATGGGAGGATATTACGAAAAACTGTTTTTT,CASSEMGGYYEKLFF
TRBV19,NA,TRBJ1-1,NA,TGTGCCAGTAGTAAGACCAGGACAGCCGACGACACTGAAGCTTTCTTT,CASSKTRTADDTEAFF
TRBV7-6,NA,TRBJ1-6,NA,TGTGCCAGCAGCGGGATTCAGGGGAGAAGTTCACCCCTCCACTTT,CASSGIQGRSSPLHF
TRBV7-9,NA,TRBJ2-7,NA,TGTGCCAGCAGCTTAGAGGGGCGACTTAGGCCCTACGAGCAGTACTTC,CASSLEGRLRPYEQYF
TRBV7-9,NA,TRBJ2-1,NA,TGTGCCAGCAGCTCGGGCAGCCCGACCTACAATGAGCAGTTCTTC,CASSSGSPTYNEQFF
TRBV7-2,TRBD2,TRBJ2-7,NA,TGTGCCAGCAGTTCGACTAGCGGGGCGAGGTACGAGCAGTACTTC,CASSSTSGARYEQYF
TRBV2,NA,TRBJ2-3,NA,TGTGCCAGCTGCTGGGGGGCCGAGGATACGCAGTATTTT,CASCWGAEDTQYF
TRBV25-1,NA,TRBJ1-5,once,TGTGCCAGCACTCGAAGAGAGGGGACACCTTATTATAGCAATCAGCCCCAGCATTTT,CASTRREGTPYYSNQPQHF
TRBV9,NA,TRBJ2-7,NA,TGTGCCAGCAGCGTCGGAAGTGGGGTTGGATACGAGCAGTACTTC,CASSVGSGVGYEQYF
TRBV7-3,NA,TRBJ2-3,many,TGTGCCAGCAGCACCGGTACGGGTGCCCTTATAGATACGCAGTATTTT,CASSTGTGALIDTQYF
TRBV19,TRBD1,TRBJ1-4,NA,TGTGCCAGTAGTATAGTAGGACAGGGGAATGAAAAACTGTTTTTT,CASSIVGQGNEKLFF
TRBV24-1,TRBD1,TRBJ2-7,NA,TGTGCCACCAGCGGGGACAGGGGCCACGAGCAGTACTTC,CATSGDRGHEQYF
TRBV20-1,NA,TRBJ2-5,NA,TGCAGTGCTCCAAAAGACGTAGGGACCCAGTACTTC,CSAPKDVGTQYF
TRBV10-3,TRBD1,TRBJ2-7,NA,TGTGCCAGCAGCTTAGCGGCGACAGGGGGCGAGCAGTACTTC,CASSLAATGGEQYF
TRBV7-9,TRBD2,TRBJ2-3,NA,TGTGCCAGCAGCATCAGACTAGCGGGAATAGAAGATACGCAGTATTTT,CASSIRLAGIEDTQYF
TRBV11-2,NA,TRBJ1-6,NA,TGTGCCAGCAGCCCGGGACGTGAAAATTCACCCCTCCACTTT,CASSPGRENSPLHF
TRBV20-1,TRBD1,TRBJ1-5,few,TGCAGTGCTAGTTTGGCCGGGACAGGGGGCAGACAGCCCCAGCATTTT,CSASLAGTGGRQPQHF
TRBV2,NA,TRBJ1-2,few,TGTGCCAGCAGTCCAAGTACGGGACTGACTAACTATGGCTACACCTTC,CASSPSTGLTNYGYTF
TRBV15,NA,TRBJ1-1,NA,TGTGCCACCAGCAGAGATATAGGGAACACTGAAGCTTTCTTT,CATSRDIGNTEAFF
TRBV12-3/TRBV12-4,TRBD1,TRBJ2-5,NA,TGTGCCAGCAGTCCCTCCGGGACAGCGGATCAAGAGACCCAGTACTTC,CASSPSGTADQETQYF
TRBV20-1,NA,TRBJ1-3,few,TGCAGTGCTGACAGGTGGAACACCATATATTTT,CSADRWNTIYF
TRBV10-3,TRBD1,TRBJ2-3,once,TGTGCCACAACCACAGGGGATGGGGATACGCAGTATTTT,CATTTGDGDTQYF
TRBV29-1,TRBD1,TRBJ1-3,NA,TGCAGCGTTGTAGTGCAGGGGGCTGGAAACACCATATATTTT,CSVVVQGAGNTIYF